This TCR beta chain was profiled in a study of CD8+ T cells in alopecia areata. Study outcomes and limitations: The treated group had a single nonresponder, limiting CD8+ expansion-response conclusions. There were many expanded lesional clones persisting in scalp and blood during tofacitinib.

Treatment of the sample: oral pan-JAK inhibitor, 5-10 mg twice daily. About this clone itself: Its specificity is not known.

Deletions cut 2 bases from V and 3 bases from J, with 4 bases between. The V gene's germline CDR1 is SQVTM and CDR2 ANQGSEA. This CDR3 region has 11 residues. Reverse transcription of extracted RNA yielded cDNA, which provided the sequencing template. Sequencing was performed with immunoSEQ multiplex PCR; in TCRdb, only in-frame clones are kept and a portion is missing. The sample includes about 110,000 clones, less than 75% of them seen just once. The clonotype was recovered from a human donor with alopecia areata. The chain recombines TRBV29-1 with TRBJ1-1, with unresolved D. The specimen was CD8+ T cells sorted from blood, collected at week 24, from a patient treated with tofacitinib. CDR3 sequence: CSVEIDTEAFF. In nucleotides, the CDR3 is TGCAGCGTTGAAATTGACACTGAAGCTTTCTTT.